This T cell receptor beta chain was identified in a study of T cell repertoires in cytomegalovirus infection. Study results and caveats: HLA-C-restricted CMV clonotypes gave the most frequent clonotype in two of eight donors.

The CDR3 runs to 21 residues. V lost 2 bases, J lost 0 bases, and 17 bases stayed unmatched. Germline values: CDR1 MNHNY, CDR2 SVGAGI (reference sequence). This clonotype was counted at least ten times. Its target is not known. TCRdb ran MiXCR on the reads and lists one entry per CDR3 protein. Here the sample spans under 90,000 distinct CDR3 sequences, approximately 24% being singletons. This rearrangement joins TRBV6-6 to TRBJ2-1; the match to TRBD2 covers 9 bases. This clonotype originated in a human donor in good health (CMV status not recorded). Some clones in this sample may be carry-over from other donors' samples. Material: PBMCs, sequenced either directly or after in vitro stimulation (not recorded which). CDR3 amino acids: CASSYPNKTGTSLSSYNEQFF. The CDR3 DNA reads TGTGCCAGCAGTTACCCAAACAAGACAGGGACTAGCCTGAGCTCCTACAATGAGCAGTTCTTC.